These T cell receptor beta chains were read from a single sample in a study of T cells in Graves' hyperthyroidism and ophthalmopathy. In TCRdb, the multiplex PCR reads were re-called with MiXCR into one record per CDR3 protein. The table lists around 660,000 distinct CDR3 sequences, over 40% of them singletons. The specimen sequenced was peripheral blood or thyroid tissue (not recorded which). All receptors come from an adult man with Graves' disease, either hyperthyroidism or ophthalmopathy (not recorded which). CDR3s include the opening cysteine and the closing phenylalanine or tryptophan. Fields, in order: clone size, V gene, J gene, D gene, CDR3 protein, CDR3 DNA. A D gene is named only where the DNA matches it firmly. A row's size may be missing; if present it is once, few, many or a size class.

size: many; V: TRBV2; J: TRBJ1-1; D: NA; CDR3: CASSGRSGTEAFF; DNA: TGTGCCAGCAGCGGACGTTCTGGGACTGAAGCTTTCTTT
size: NA; V: TRBV7-1; J: TRBJ1-1; D: TRBD1; CDR3: CASSSGQGGYTEAFF; DNA: TGTGCCAGCAGCTCGGGACAGGGGGGGTACACTGAAGCTTTCTTT
size: NA; V: TRBV6-2/TRBV6-3; J: TRBJ2-5; D: TRBD2; CDR3: CASSYSRGGGETQYF; DNA: TGTGCCAGCAGTTACTCTCGGGGGGGCGGGGAGACCCAGTACTTC
size: many; V: TRBV20-1; J: TRBJ1-5; D: NA; CDR3: CSARSAADQPQHF; DNA: TGCAGTGCTAGATCGGCAGCTGATCAGCCCCAGCATTTT
size: few; V: TRBV10-3; J: TRBJ1-2; D: NA; CDR3: CASSDATANYGYTF; DNA: TGTGCCAGCAGTGACGCGACAGCTAACTATGGCTACACCTTC
size: many; V: TRBV6-5; J: TRBJ2-7; D: NA; CDR3: CASSQPGGYEQYF; DNA: TGTGCCAGCAGTCAGCCCGGAGGCTACGAGCAGTACTTC
size: NA; V: TRBV7-9; J: TRBJ1-2; D: NA; CDR3: CASSLVDGGDFKHYGYTF; DNA: TGTGCCAGCAGCTTAGTGGACGGGGGGGACTTTAAGCACTATGGCTACACCTTC
size: NA; V: TRBV7-9; J: TRBJ1-1; D: NA; CDR3: CASSWDVNTEAFF; DNA: TGTGCCAGCAGCTGGGACGTTAACACTGAAGCTTTCTTT
size: NA; V: TRBV12-3/TRBV12-4; J: TRBJ1-1; D: NA; CDR3: CASSFPLATPNTEAFF; DNA: TGTGCCAGCAGTTTCCCCCTAGCCACACCGAACACTGAAGCTTTCTTT
size: NA; V: TRBV25-1; J: TRBJ1-1; D: NA; CDR3: CASRMDRTNTEAFF; DNA: TGTGCCAGCAGGATGGACAGAACGAACACTGAAGCTTTCTTT
size: NA; V: TRBV29-1; J: TRBJ2-5; D: NA; CDR3: CSSQFGSGQETQYF; DNA: TGCAGCAGTCAATTCGGGAGCGGACAAGAGACCCAGTACTTC
size: many; V: TRBV10-2; J: TRBJ1-5; D: TRBD1; CDR3: CASSQSGGSNQPQHF; DNA: TGCGCCAGCAGTCAGTCAGGGGGAAGCAATCAGCCCCAGCATTTT
size: few; V: TRBV5-1; J: TRBJ1-5; D: NA; CDR3: CASSLAVDQPQHF; DNA: TGCGCCAGCAGCTTGGCCGTGGATCAGCCCCAGCATTTT
size: few; V: TRBV20-1; J: TRBJ2-7; D: TRBD1; CDR3: CSASLGTGAWEQYF; DNA: TGCAGTGCTAGTTTGGGGACAGGCGCCTGGGAGCAGTACTTC
size: once; V: TRBV2; J: TRBJ1-3; D: TRBD1; CDR3: CASSDPGQGVGNTIYF; DNA: TGTGCCAGCAGTGACCCGGGACAGGGAGTTGGAAACACCATATATTTT
size: NA; V: TRBV7-6; J: TRBJ1-2; D: TRBD1; CDR3: CASNLEGTGSNYGYTF; DNA: TGTGCCAGCAACTTAGAGGGGACAGGTTCTAACTATGGCTACACCTTC
size: many; V: TRBV6-5; J: TRBJ1-2; D: NA; CDR3: CASTQGPLLTF; DNA: TGTGCCAGCACCCAGGGACCGCTCCTCACCTTC
size: NA; V: TRBV29-1; J: TRBJ2-2; D: TRBD2; CDR3: CSVSSGVFSGELFF; DNA: TGCAGCGTTTCCAGCGGGGTATTCTCCGGGGAGCTGTTTTTT
size: NA; V: TRBV6-6; J: TRBJ1-2; D: TRBD1; CDR3: CASDRENGYTF; DNA: TGTGCCAGCGACAGGGAGAACGGCTACACCTTC
size: many; V: TRBV5-1; J: TRBJ1-6; D: TRBD1; CDR3: CASSLGYRDRDSPLHF; DNA: TGCGCCAGCAGCTTGGGGTACCGGGACAGGGATTCACCCCTCCACTTT
size: NA; V: TRBV24-1; J: TRBJ2-5; D: NA; CDR3: CATSDYGSLVETQYF; DNA: TGTGCCACCAGTGATTACGGTTCTCTTGTCGAGACCCAGTACTTC
size: NA; V: TRBV7-9; J: TRBJ2-5; D: NA; CDR3: CASSVGLQEETQYF; DNA: TGTGCCAGCAGCGTGGGACTCCAAGAAGAGACCCAGTACTTC
size: NA; V: TRBV6-5; J: TRBJ1-5; D: TRBD1; CDR3: CAISGNGQGRPQHF; DNA: TGTGCCATCAGTGGCAACGGACAGGGGAGACCCCAGCATTTT
size: many; V: TRBV2; J: TRBJ1-6; D: NA; CDR3: CASSEGHRNSPLHF; DNA: TGTGCCAGCAGTGAAGGTCACAGGAATTCACCCCTCCACTTT
size: few; V: TRBV2; J: TRBJ2-5; D: NA; CDR3: CASSEARTAQETQYF; DNA: TGTGCCAGCAGTGAAGCCCGGACAGCCCAAGAGACCCAGTACTTC
size: NA; V: TRBV5-1; J: TRBJ2-5; D: NA; CDR3: CASSPTTPGLETQYF; DNA: TGCGCCAGCAGCCCGACGACGCCAGGGTTAGAGACCCAGTACTTC
size: NA; V: TRBV11-2; J: TRBJ2-5; D: TRBD2; CDR3: CASTLAGGGQETQYF; DNA: TGTGCCAGCACGCTAGCGGGAGGGGGCCAAGAGACCCAGTACTTC
size: many; V: TRBV10-3; J: TRBJ1-3; D: NA; CDR3: CAISAYGQSSGNTIYF; DNA: TGTGCCATCAGTGCTTATGGACAGAGCTCTGGAAACACCATATATTTT
size: NA; V: TRBV7-9; J: TRBJ2-2; D: TRBD2; CDR3: CASSPTTSGTTGELFF; DNA: TGTGCCAGCAGCCCGACGACTAGCGGTACCACCGGGGAGCTGTTTTTT
size: few; V: TRBV29-1; J: TRBJ1-5; D: TRBD1; CDR3: CSEGQGVYQPQHF; DNA: TGCAGCGAAGGACAGGGGGTTTATCAGCCCCAGCATTTT